This T cell receptor beta chain originates from a study of post-analysis software for immune sequencing data. cDNA libraries of TCR beta carried unique molecular identifiers. Yield was roughly 500,000 cDNA molecules from roughly 0.93 to 9.6 million T cells. Via MiXCR, TCRdb re-called the PCR reads, giving one row per CDR3 protein. The data contain hundreds of thousands of distinct CDR3 sequences, 25% to 30% of them singletons. With respect to this clonotype: As yet, its antigen is unknown.

Findings and limits, study-wide: Normalized Chao1 diversity was significantly reduced in patients versus controls. F measure grouped same-batch samples tightly together. Patients carried roughly 5 TRBV segments more frequently than controls did, and TRBV5-6, TRBV5-1 and TRBV20-1 were among them.

Looked up from germline, CDR1 is MDHEN and CDR2 is SYDVKM. The CDR3 covers 16 residues. The sequencing sample was made of blood. This chain joins TRBV28 and TRBJ2-5, with 10 positions matching TRBD1. The DNA end lines up better with TRBJ2-7; the J call may be wrong. This clonotype was sampled from a girl between 5 and 17 years old with multiple sclerosis. CDR3 in amino acids: CASSPGTGATFREQYF. The CDR3 DNA sequence: TGTGCCAGCAGCCCCGGGACAGGGGCGACTTTCCGCGAGCAGTACTTC.